This TCR beta chain emerged from a study of cytomegalovirus exposure and HLA in healthy donors (dated by TCRdb to about 2017). In the study overall: According to a later analysis, one platform produced both the roughly 110 validation repertoires and the 700 or so repertoires of the first cohort. The study aimed to test whether signatures of past pathogen exposure could be identified by cataloging public T cell receptors. To predict cytomegalovirus infection status, the study brought together high-throughput TCR immunosequencing, statistical association of individual TCRs with disease status, and machine learning. A separate validation cohort of 100 to 150 different subjects was used in addition to the 666-subject first cohort.

Donors formed part of the validation cohort, which comprised about 130 subjects and was distinct from the first cohort of 550 to 850 subjects. As to this clone: Its antigen is currently not known. No clone much larger than this one lies a single base away; base qualities are absent.

Broad study findings and their caveats: A later analysis had no HLA typing for the validation cohort, so co-occurrence there was scored across all 120 or so repertoires. The classifier was reported to diagnose cytomegalovirus status with high specificity and sensitivity in both the original cohort and the validation cohort. Across donors, most TCR sequences were observed very rarely, whereas some public TCRs were present in many individuals. The authors suggested that the approach could potentially be extended to other disease states and immunological phenotypes. Of the cluster scores, around 95% were above 0 in a later analysis, which found that TCRs clustered in the first cohort also tended to co-occur in the 95 to 150 validation repertoires. In vitro tests confirmed that a few of the cytomegalovirus-associated TCR beta chains recognize cytomegalovirus antigens. The study listed 170 or so TCR beta chains as associated with cytomegalovirus.

Preparation of the library involved the immunoSEQ multiplex PCR assay. Concerning the study's data processing: To diagnose cytomegalovirus status from the catalog of TCR beta chain sequences, a statistical classification framework was built. Not all clones reach the TCRdb copy of this immuneACCESS table, which keeps in-frame sequences only. Checked studies attribute under half of the gap to unresolved V genes and leave the rest unexplained. Clonal size and the V and J genes are those of that table, whereas D and trimming came from the DNA. Present in this sample are about 220,000 clones, around nine tenths of which were seen just once. 1% to 1.2% of the sample belongs to the ten largest clones. This sequence originates from a woman aged 18-29 years in good health and CMV-seronegative. Sequencing input: PBMCs.

The CDR3 has the sequence CASSESWGGYNEQFF. The nucleotide sequence reads TGTGCCAGCAGTGAGAGTTGGGGGGGCTACAATGAGCAGTTCTTC. The rearranged segments are TRBV6-1 and TRBJ2-1; the junction holds 7 bases that match TRBD2. Including the terminal cysteine and phenylalanine, the CDR3 comprises 15 residues. Of all the DNA, just the CDR3 is kept, 45 bases in frame from base 1. Taken from the germline V gene, the CDR1 and CDR2 loops are MNHNS and SASEGT. Compared with germline, V lacks 3 bases and J lacks 3 bases; bases without a gene match: 5.